This paragraph covers one T cell receptor beta chain sequence. Its antigen is undetermined. This record comes from a study of T cell repertoires in cytomegalovirus infection. Study in general: Recently identified HLA-C-restricted CMV epitopes were used, and well-studied HLA-B-restricted CMV epitopes were used as well. Public TCR beta signature analysis indicated the presence of both CMV infection and matching HLA type. Study results and caveats: The cumulative frequency of public TCR beta families distinguished individuals who carried CMV together with the relevant HLA.

TCRdb reprocessed the reads via MiXCR and lists one record per CDR3 protein. The table has about 220,000 distinct CDR3 sequences, approximately 38% seen once. There are 14 residues in the CDR3. V was shortened by 5 bases and J by 6 bases, with 16 bases between the two germline ends. Germline CDR1 reads SGHVS; CDR2 reads FNYEAQ. The sequencing here drew on CD8+ T cells from cultured PBMCs, taken from culture after CMV antigen stimulation. The receptor was isolated from a human donor in good health (CMV status not recorded). Some clones in this sample may be carry-over from other donors' samples. The chain recombines TRBV7-6 with TRBJ1-2; possible D gene TRBD1, 6 bases. CDR3 bases: TGTGCCAGCAGCCTCATTCTGGGGGCAGATGGCTACACCTTC. This codes for CASSLILGADGYTF.